A selection of T cell receptor beta chains follows, all from one sample in a study of T cell responses to AZD1222 COVID-19 vaccine. Here immunoSEQ multiplex PCR was the method, and the copy in TCRdb shows in-frame clones only, minus some. The sample lists roughly 150,000 clones; approximately 88% were seen once. The sequences come from peripheral blood, collected on day 0 of AZD1222 vaccination. These TCRs come from an adult in good health. CDR3s include the opening cysteine and the closing phenylalanine or tryptophan. D genes are given only for firm matches. The size entry is marked missing in some rows and otherwise reads once, few, many or a size class.

j_call: TRBJ2-1; d_call: .; v_call: TRBV29-1; clone_size: once; cdr3_nt: TGCAGCGTTGTACTAGGCGGTAGCCGACCTAATGAGCAGTTCTTC; cdr3_aa: CSVVLGGSRPNEQFF
j_call: TRBJ1-6; d_call: .; v_call: TRBV10-1; clone_size: .; cdr3_nt: TGCGCCCCCGGGACACTTAATTCACCCCTCCACTTT; cdr3_aa: CAPGTLNSPLHF
j_call: TRBJ2-7; d_call: .; v_call: TRBV7-2; clone_size: .; cdr3_nt: TGTGCCAGCAGCTCGTCGACAGGAGGCCCCAGGGAGCAGTACTTC; cdr3_aa: CASSSSTGGPREQYF
j_call: TRBJ2-7; d_call: .; v_call: TRBV19; clone_size: .; cdr3_nt: TGTGCCAGTAGTATCGGAGGGACGCCAGCCTACGAGCAGTACTTC; cdr3_aa: CASSIGGTPAYEQYF
j_call: TRBJ1-5; d_call: TRBD1; v_call: TRBV6-2/TRBV6-3; clone_size: .; cdr3_nt: TGTGCCAGCAGTTCGGAAAACAGGGGTAGGGGTCAGCCCCAGCATTTT; cdr3_aa: CASSSENRGRGQPQHF
j_call: TRBJ2-7; d_call: .; v_call: TRBV4-2; clone_size: .; cdr3_nt: TGTGCCAGCAGCCAAGAGTCCTACGAGCAGTACTTC; cdr3_aa: CASSQESYEQYF
j_call: TRBJ2-7; d_call: .; v_call: TRBV28; clone_size: .; cdr3_nt: TGTGCCAGCAGTTTGGCAAACCTAGTAACCTACGAGCAGTACTTC; cdr3_aa: CASSLANLVTYEQYF
j_call: TRBJ1-1; d_call: .; v_call: TRBV11-1; clone_size: .; cdr3_nt: TGTGCCAGCAGCTTCGGGTTTTTGAACACTGAAGCTTTCTTT; cdr3_aa: CASSFGFLNTEAFF
j_call: TRBJ1-1; d_call: .; v_call: TRBV7-2; clone_size: .; cdr3_nt: TGTGCCAGCAGCTTAGCTATGAACACTGAAGCTTTCTTT; cdr3_aa: CASSLAMNTEAFF
j_call: TRBJ2-2; d_call: TRBD2; v_call: TRBV10-3; clone_size: .; cdr3_nt: TGTGCCATCAGTAAGGTAGCGGGAGAGGACACCGGGGAGCTGTTTTTT; cdr3_aa: CAISKVAGEDTGELFF
j_call: TRBJ1-4; d_call: .; v_call: TRBV2; clone_size: .; cdr3_nt: TGTGCCAGTCGTACGACTAATGAAAAACTGTTTTTT; cdr3_aa: CASRTTNEKLFF
j_call: TRBJ1-6; d_call: .; v_call: TRBV9; clone_size: .; cdr3_nt: TGTGCCAGCAGCCCAAAGGGGAGCTCCTATAATTCACCCCTCCACTTT; cdr3_aa: CASSPKGSSYNSPLHF
j_call: TRBJ2-7; d_call: .; v_call: TRBV11-3; clone_size: .; cdr3_nt: TGTGCCACCTCCCGAGGCCGGGAGTACTACGAGCAGTACTTC; cdr3_aa: CATSRGREYYEQYF
j_call: TRBJ1-1; d_call: .; v_call: TRBV30; clone_size: .; cdr3_nt: TGTGCCTGGAGTCGTACGAGGACCACGAGTGGGAACGCTGAAGCTTTCTTT; cdr3_aa: CAWSRTRTTSGNAEAFF
j_call: TRBJ1-5; d_call: TRBD1; v_call: TRBV29-1; clone_size: .; cdr3_nt: TGCAGCGCCCCAGACAGGGGCGATCAGCCCCAGCATTTT; cdr3_aa: CSAPDRGDQPQHF